This entry lists 11 T cell receptor beta chains sequenced from one sample in a study of T cell responses to AZD1222 COVID-19 vaccine. Sequencing was performed with immunoSEQ multiplex PCR; in TCRdb, only in-frame clones are kept and a portion is missing. The sample gives 120,000 or so clones, 90% of which show up once; about 7% is in the top ten. The sample was peripheral blood, taken on day 0 of AZD1222 vaccination. The receptors derive from an adult in good health.

The chain employs TRBV7-6 and TRBJ2-2, with D uncertain. Trimming stripped 3 bases from V and 6 bases from J, with 20 bases between. The length of the CDR3 is 17 residues. CDR1 SGHVS and CDR2 FNYEAQ come from the germline V gene. CDR3 sequence: CASSFLFGLDSAGELFF. Here the CDR3 DNA reads TGTGCCAGCAGCTTCCTTTTTGGGCTTGACTCGGCCGGGGAGCTGTTTTTT.

The chain couples TRBV11-3 to TRBJ2-7; no definite D call. Trimming stripped 5 bases from V and 2 bases from J, with 13 bases between. Germline lookup yields CDR1 SGHNT and CDR2 YENEEA. The CDR3 extends over 14 amino acids. The CDR3 region is CASSEGPRPYEQYF. CDR3 coding DNA: TGTGCCAGCAGCGAAGGGCCCCGGCCCTACGAGCAGTACTTC. Looking up the rest from reference TRBV11-3 and TRBJ2-7 gives the full variable domain: EAGVVQSPRYKIIEKKQPVAFWCNPISGHNTLYWYLQNLGQGPELLIRYENEEAVDDSQLPKDRFSAERLKGVDSTLKIQPAELGDSAVYLCASSEGPRPYEQYFGPGTRLTVT.

The J gene is TRBJ1-6, the V gene TRBV15; D may be TRBD1 (6 bases). V lost 1 base and J lost 10, with 17 bases in between. Germline lookup yields CDR1 LNHNV and CDR2 YYDKDF (reference sequence). This CDR3 has 16 amino acids. The CDR3 DNA follows: TGTGCCACCAGCAGAGCTCCAGGGGACCCTATCTCACCCCTCCACTTT. It is translated as CATSRAPGDPISPLHF.

This clone appeared a few times. This chain joins TRBV3-1 (or the pseudogene TRBV3-2) and TRBJ2-1; a weak D match, TRBD2 (6 bases). This CDR3 comprises 12 residues. Germline values: CDR1 LGHDT, CDR2 YNNKEL (reference sequence). V was pared by 6 bases and J by 15 bases, with 18 bases between. The CDR3 here is CASSYSGPSVFF. The CDR3, as DNA: TGTGCCAGCAGTTATAGCGGCCCCTCGGTGTTCTTC.

This sequence joins TRBV6-5 and TRBJ1-2, with no clear D. Trimming cost V 6 bases and J 8 bases, with 16 bases left between them. CDR3 length equals 13 residues. Germline lookup yields CDR1 MNHEY and CDR2 SVGAGI. This CDR3 is CASRRDLAGGYTF. The CDR3 nucleotides are TGTGCCAGCAGGCGGGATCTAGCTGGGGGCTACACCTTC.

The chain recombines TRBV2 with TRBJ2-2; TRBD1 might be the D (6 bases). The CDR3 spans 15 residues. Between the trimmed V and J ends, which lost 5 bases and 0 bases, there was a span of 10 bases. CDR1 is SNHLY, CDR2 FYNNEI, per germline. CDR3 bases: TGTGCCAGCAGTCCACAGGGTACGAACACCGGGGAGCTGTTTTTT. It specifies CASSPQGTNTGELFF. Full variable domain (outside the CDR3, taken from reference TRBV2 and TRBJ2-2): EPEVTQTPSHQVTQMGQEVILRCVPISNHLYFYWYRQILGQKVEFLVSFYNNEISEKSEIFDDQFSVERPDGSNFTLKIRSTKLEDSAMYFCASSPQGTNTGELFFGEGSRLTVL.

This chain links TRBV28 with TRBJ2-3; 15 positions agree with TRBD2. V shed 3 bases and J 4 bases; nucleotides not matched to a gene: 8. Germline CDR1 reads MDHEN; CDR2 reads SYDVKM. CDR3 length: 18 amino acids. CDR3 region: CASSLAGTSGRRADTQYF. CDR3 sequence (DNA): TGTGCCAGCAGTTTGGCGGGGACTAGCGGGAGGCGCGCAGATACGCAGTATTTT.

The genes are TRBV28 and TRBJ2-7; D is uncertain. Germline loops: CDR1 MDHEN, CDR2 SYDVKM. CDR3 length equals 15 residues. V shed 5 bases and J shed 0 bases, with 14 bases lying between them. The CDR3, as DNA: TGTGCCAGCAGTCCTTACTGGGTGAGCTCCTACGAGCAGTACTTC. This codes for CASSPYWVSSYEQYF.

This chain uses TRBV7-9 with TRBJ1-2; 10 bases are a match to TRBD1. Trimming removed 2 bases from V and 7 bases from J; junction bases left unmatched: 4. The germline gives CDR1 SEHNR, CDR2 FQNEAQ (reference sequence). The CDR3 totals 14 residues. This chain's CDR3 is CASSLSGTGVGYTF. The CDR3 bases are TGTGCCAGCAGCTTATCCGGGACAGGGGTTGGCTACACCTTC. Using reference TRBV7-9 and TRBJ1-2 for the parts outside the CDR3, the full variable domain is DTGVSQNPRHKITKRGQNVTFRCDPISEHNRLYWYRQTLGQGPEFLTYFQNEAQLEKSRLLSDRFSAERPKGSFSTLEIQRTEQGDSAMYLCASSLSGTGVGYTFGSGTRLTVV.

The chain employs TRBV14 and TRBJ2-2, with TRBD1 identical over 7 bases. From germline, CDR1 is SGHDN and CDR2 FVKESK. This CDR3 has 16 residues. Trimming removed 3 bases from V and 8 bases from J; junction bases left unmatched: 12. The CDR3 DNA reads TGTGCCAGCAGCCAGCGGACAGGAGGTTGGAGAGGGGAGCTGTTTTTT. As protein: CASSQRTGGWRGELFF.

Only one count was recorded for this clone. The chain combines TRBV18 with TRBJ2-5; 8 bases align to TRBD1. CDR1 is KGHSH, CDR2 LQKENI, per germline. The trim removed 2 bases at V and 2 bases at J, leaving 1 base unmatched. The CDR3 has 14 residues. The CDR3 reads CASSPNRGQETQYF. The CDR3 coding sequence is TGTGCCAGCTCACCAAACAGGGGGCAAGAGACCCAGTACTTC.